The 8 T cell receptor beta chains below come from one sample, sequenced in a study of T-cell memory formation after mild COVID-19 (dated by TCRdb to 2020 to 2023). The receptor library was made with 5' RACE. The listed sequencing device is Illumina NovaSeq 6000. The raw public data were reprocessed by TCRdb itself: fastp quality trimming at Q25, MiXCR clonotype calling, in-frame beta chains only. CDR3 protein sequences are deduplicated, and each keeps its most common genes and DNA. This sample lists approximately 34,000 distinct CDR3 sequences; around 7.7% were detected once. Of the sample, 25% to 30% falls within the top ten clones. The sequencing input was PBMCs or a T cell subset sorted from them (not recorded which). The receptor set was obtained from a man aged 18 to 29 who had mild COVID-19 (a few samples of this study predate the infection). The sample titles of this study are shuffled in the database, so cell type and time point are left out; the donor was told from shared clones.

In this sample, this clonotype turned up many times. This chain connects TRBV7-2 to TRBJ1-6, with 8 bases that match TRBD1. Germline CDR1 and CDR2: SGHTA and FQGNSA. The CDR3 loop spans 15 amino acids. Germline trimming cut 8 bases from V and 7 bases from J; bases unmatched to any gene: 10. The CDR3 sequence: CASGLTGGKNSPLHF. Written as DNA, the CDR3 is TGTGCCAGCGGCCTCACAGGGGGTAAGAATTCACCCCTCCACTTT.

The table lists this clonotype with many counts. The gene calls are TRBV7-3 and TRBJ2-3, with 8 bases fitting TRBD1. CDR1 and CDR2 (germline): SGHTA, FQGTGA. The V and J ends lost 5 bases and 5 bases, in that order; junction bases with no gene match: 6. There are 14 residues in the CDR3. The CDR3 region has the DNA TGTGCCAGCAGCGCAGGACAGGGCCAAGATACGCAGTATTTT. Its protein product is CASSAGQGQDTQYF.

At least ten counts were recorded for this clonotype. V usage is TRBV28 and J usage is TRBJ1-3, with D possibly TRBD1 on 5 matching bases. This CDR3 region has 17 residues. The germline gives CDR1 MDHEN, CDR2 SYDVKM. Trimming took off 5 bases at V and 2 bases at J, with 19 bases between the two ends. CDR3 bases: TGTGCCAGCAGTCCCCGCTTCTATCAAGGGGCTGGAAACACCATATATTTT. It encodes CASSPRFYQGAGNTIYF.

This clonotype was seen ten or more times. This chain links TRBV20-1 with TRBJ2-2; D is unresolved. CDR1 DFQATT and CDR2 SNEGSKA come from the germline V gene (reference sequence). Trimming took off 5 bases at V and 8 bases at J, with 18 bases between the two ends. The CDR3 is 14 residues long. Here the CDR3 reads CSAFRSTLGGELFF. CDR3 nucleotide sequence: TGCAGTGCTTTTAGGAGCACCCTGGGGGGGGAGCTGTTTTTT.

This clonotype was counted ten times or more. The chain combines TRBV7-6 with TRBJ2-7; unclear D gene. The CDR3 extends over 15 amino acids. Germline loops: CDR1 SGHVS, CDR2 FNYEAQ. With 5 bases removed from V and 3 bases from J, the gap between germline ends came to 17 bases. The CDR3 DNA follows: TGTGCCAGCAGCGAGACGCTAGGGAACGTCTACGAGCAGTACTTC. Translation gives CASSETLGNVYEQYF.

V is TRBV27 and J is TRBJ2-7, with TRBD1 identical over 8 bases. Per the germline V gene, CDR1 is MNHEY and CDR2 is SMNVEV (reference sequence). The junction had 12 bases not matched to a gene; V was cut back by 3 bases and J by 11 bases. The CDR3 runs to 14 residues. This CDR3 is CASSLDGQGTREYF. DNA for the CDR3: TGTGCCAGCAGTTTGGACGGACAGGGCACAAGGGAGTACTTC.

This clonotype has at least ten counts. CDR3 in DNA: TGTGCCAGCAGCTCCACAGGGACCACTGAAGCTTTCTTT. This codes for CASSSTGTTEAFF. V and J are TRBV7-3 and TRBJ1-1, with D tentatively TRBD1 (6 bases). The length of the CDR3 is 13 residues. The V end lost 4 bases, the J end lost 4 bases, and 10 bases lay between the germline ends. Per the germline V gene, CDR1 is SGHTA and CDR2 is FQGTGA.

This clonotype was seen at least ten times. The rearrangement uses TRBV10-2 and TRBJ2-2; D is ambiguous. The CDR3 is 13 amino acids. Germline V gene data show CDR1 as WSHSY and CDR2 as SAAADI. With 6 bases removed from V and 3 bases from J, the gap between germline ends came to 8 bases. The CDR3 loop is CASSDQYTGELFF. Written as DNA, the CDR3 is TGCGCCAGCAGCGACCAATACACCGGGGAGCTGTTTTTT.